Listed below are T cell receptor beta chains from one sample, sequenced in a study of T cells in Graves' hyperthyroidism and ophthalmopathy. TCRdb re-analysed the multiplex PCR reads in MiXCR, keeping a single row per CDR3 protein. The data show around 600,000 distinct CDR3 sequences, 45% seen once. The sequencing sample was made of peripheral blood or thyroid tissue (not recorded which). The receptors were gathered from an adult man with Graves' disease, either hyperthyroidism or ophthalmopathy (not recorded which). Each CDR3 is given without its conserved first and last residue. A D gene is named only where the DNA matches it firmly.

V gene: TRBV29-1
D gene: TRBD1
J gene: TRBJ1-6
CDR3 protein: SARQGRRNSPLH

V gene: TRBV10-3
D gene: .
J gene: TRBJ1-4
CDR3 protein: AISEEFGTNEKLF

V gene: TRBV10-3
D gene: TRBD1
J gene: TRBJ1-5
CDR3 protein: AIRGQVNQPQH

V gene: TRBV5-1
D gene: .
J gene: TRBJ1-3
CDR3 protein: ASSLTSPAGNTIY

V gene: TRBV7-9
D gene: .
J gene: TRBJ2-5
CDR3 protein: ASGRGTAETQY

V gene: TRBV9
D gene: .
J gene: TRBJ1-1
CDR3 protein: ASSPGKGLDTEAF

V gene: TRBV10-2
D gene: .
J gene: TRBJ2-3
CDR3 protein: ASRRPNTDTQY

V gene: TRBV20-1
D gene: .
J gene: TRBJ1-1
CDR3 protein: SASSWGRVNTEAF

V gene: TRBV9
D gene: TRBD2
J gene: TRBJ2-2
CDR3 protein: ASSVAAGGLNGELF

V gene: TRBV10-3
D gene: .
J gene: TRBJ1-4
CDR3 protein: AIAPGGRVNEKLF

V gene: TRBV6-5
D gene: .
J gene: TRBJ1-1
CDR3 protein: ASSFYRMNTEAF

V gene: TRBV20-1
D gene: TRBD2
J gene: TRBJ2-5
CDR3 protein: SARASGGTQETQY

V gene: TRBV15
D gene: .
J gene: TRBJ1-5
CDR3 protein: ATSRDPGQLNQPQH

V gene: TRBV6-1
D gene: .
J gene: TRBJ1-2
CDR3 protein: ASSDAEGVDGYT

V gene: TRBV19
D gene: .
J gene: TRBJ1-1
CDR3 protein: ASSIGGRSSNTEAF

V gene: TRBV2
D gene: .
J gene: TRBJ2-7
CDR3 protein: ASSEAPGSYEQY

V gene: TRBV7-9
D gene: .
J gene: TRBJ2-7
CDR3 protein: ASGAYLGSYEQY

V gene: TRBV15
D gene: .
J gene: TRBJ2-7
CDR3 protein: ATSEGDSYEQY

V gene: TRBV20-1
D gene: TRBD1
J gene: TRBJ1-1
CDR3 protein: SASGGTANTEAF

V gene: TRBV2
D gene: TRBD1
J gene: TRBJ1-2
CDR3 protein: ASRSIGQGQSYGYT

V gene: TRBV7-2
D gene: .
J gene: TRBJ2-7
CDR3 protein: ASSQDAKIYEQY

V gene: TRBV7-6
D gene: .
J gene: TRBJ1-4
CDR3 protein: ASSRDGTTNEKLF

V gene: TRBV5-6
D gene: TRBD1
J gene: TRBJ1-6
CDR3 protein: ASSRGQVNNSPLH

V gene: TRBV12-3/TRBV12-4
D gene: .
J gene: TRBJ1-2
CDR3 protein: ASSLGIGYT

V gene: TRBV7-9
D gene: .
J gene: TRBJ2-7
CDR3 protein: ASSSSHDEQY

V gene: TRBV19
D gene: TRBD2
J gene: TRBJ2-7
CDR3 protein: ASSIGLAVTEQY

V gene: TRBV19
D gene: .
J gene: TRBJ2-2
CDR3 protein: ASTSETSGRAANTGELF

V gene: TRBV9
D gene: .
J gene: TRBJ1-1
CDR3 protein: ASSQDSTWDTEAF

V gene: TRBV12-3/TRBV12-4
D gene: .
J gene: TRBJ2-5
CDR3 protein: ASSLVQSGETQY

V gene: TRBV6-4
D gene: TRBD1
J gene: TRBJ1-1
CDR3 protein: ASSDGQGGVNTEAF

V gene: TRBV20-1
D gene: .
J gene: TRBJ2-5
CDR3 protein: SARDPWEIETQY

V gene: TRBV2
D gene: .
J gene: TRBJ1-5
CDR3 protein: ASSNLPGQGRDQPQH

V gene: TRBV5-6
D gene: TRBD1
J gene: TRBJ1-5
CDR3 protein: ASSLGRGEGKPQH

V gene: TRBV9
D gene: .
J gene: TRBJ2-5
CDR3 protein: ASSVDPGETQY

V gene: TRBV6-2/TRBV6-3
D gene: .
J gene: TRBJ1-1
CDR3 protein: ASSYSRGENTEAF

V gene: TRBV19
D gene: .
J gene: TRBJ1-3
CDR3 protein: ASALGNTIY

V gene: TRBV7-9
D gene: .
J gene: TRBJ2-7
CDR3 protein: ASSLVGDSEQY

V gene: TRBV7-2
D gene: .
J gene: TRBJ1-3
CDR3 protein: ASTPPQGERDTIY

V gene: TRBV24-1
D gene: .
J gene: TRBJ1-2
CDR3 protein: ATSHQDGYT

V gene: TRBV29-1
D gene: .
J gene: TRBJ1-1
CDR3 protein: SVARSENTEAF

V gene: TRBV6-1
D gene: .
J gene: TRBJ2-5
CDR3 protein: ASSYLIVETQY

V gene: TRBV19
D gene: .
J gene: TRBJ1-2
CDR3 protein: ASSIGIGANYGYT

V gene: TRBV7-8
D gene: .
J gene: TRBJ2-2
CDR3 protein: ASSFLGDTGELF

V gene: TRBV7-2
D gene: .
J gene: TRBJ1-4
CDR3 protein: ASSVDGTNEKLF

V gene: TRBV25-1
D gene: TRBD1
J gene: TRBJ1-2
CDR3 protein: ASSQTGDYGGYT

V gene: TRBV3-1
D gene: .
J gene: TRBJ2-2
CDR3 protein: ASSQEAERNTGELF

V gene: TRBV5-4
D gene: TRBD1
J gene: TRBJ1-3
CDR3 protein: ASSVEEGGQVGNTIY

V gene: TRBV2
D gene: .
J gene: TRBJ1-1
CDR3 protein: ASSSHSALLNTEAF

V gene: TRBV9
D gene: .
J gene: TRBJ1-5
CDR3 protein: ASSQESEASNQPQH

V gene: TRBV10-1
D gene: .
J gene: TRBJ1-1
CDR3 protein: ASSELVGTEAF

V gene: TRBV20-1
D gene: .
J gene: TRBJ1-2
CDR3 protein: SAPDSNYSYT

V gene: TRBV7-9
D gene: TRBD1
J gene: TRBJ2-5
CDR3 protein: ASSGRQGDRETQY

V gene: TRBV20-1
D gene: .
J gene: TRBJ1-5
CDR3 protein: SARDRPGGQPQH

V gene: TRBV20-1
D gene: .
J gene: TRBJ1-3
CDR3 protein: SAARGRGNTIY

V gene: TRBV29-1
D gene: .
J gene: TRBJ1-2
CDR3 protein: SVLGRAGDYYGYT

V gene: TRBV12-3/TRBV12-4
D gene: .
J gene: TRBJ2-7
CDR3 protein: ASRDPDRNFYEQY

V gene: TRBV7-2
D gene: TRBD1
J gene: TRBJ1-6
CDR3 protein: ASSLEGQGISPPH

V gene: TRBV29-1
D gene: .
J gene: TRBJ1-4
CDR3 protein: SVVGRNEKLF

V gene: TRBV20-1
D gene: TRBD2
J gene: TRBJ2-7
CDR3 protein: SAPSGTSGVHEQY

V gene: TRBV29-1
D gene: TRBD1
J gene: TRBJ2-7
CDR3 protein: SAMGQGDPYEQY